This T cell receptor beta chain was recovered during a study of memory CD4+ T cells and cytomegalovirus serostatus. Study observations and caveats: CMV serostatus prediction reached median AUC around 0.94, or 0.89 with US-trained model.

V was cut by 5 bases and J by 0 bases, with 22 bases left in between. In germline, CDR1 is SGHAT, CDR2 FQNNGV. This CDR3 is 18 amino acids long. The sort gate was single viable CD3+CD4+CD8-CD45RO+ cells for memory CD4+ T cells. This clone was observed a few times. Its target is not known. Profiled with immunoSEQ multiplex PCR; TCRdb holds only in-frame clones, not every one. This sample yields about 41,000 clones, of which 70% to 80% are seen a single time; about 0.79% belongs to the top ten. This TCR was sampled from an adult in good health and CMV-seronegative. The specimen was memory CD4+ T cells from blood. This chain uses TRBV11-2 with TRBJ1-1; D perhaps matches TRBD1 (5 bases). The CDR3 coding sequence is TGTGCCAGCAGCCCAAACATTCGGGGGAAGTCGGTGAACACTGAAGCTTTCTTT. Translated: CASSPNIRGKSVNTEAFF.